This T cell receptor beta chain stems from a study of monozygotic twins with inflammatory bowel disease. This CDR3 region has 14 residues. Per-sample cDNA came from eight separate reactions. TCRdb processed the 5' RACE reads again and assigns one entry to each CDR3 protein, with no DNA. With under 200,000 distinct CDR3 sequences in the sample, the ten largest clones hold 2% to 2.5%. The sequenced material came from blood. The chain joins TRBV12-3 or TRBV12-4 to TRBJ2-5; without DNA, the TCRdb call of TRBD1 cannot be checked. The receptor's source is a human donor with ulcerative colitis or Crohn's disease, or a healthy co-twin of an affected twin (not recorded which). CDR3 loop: CASSLGTGGETQYF.